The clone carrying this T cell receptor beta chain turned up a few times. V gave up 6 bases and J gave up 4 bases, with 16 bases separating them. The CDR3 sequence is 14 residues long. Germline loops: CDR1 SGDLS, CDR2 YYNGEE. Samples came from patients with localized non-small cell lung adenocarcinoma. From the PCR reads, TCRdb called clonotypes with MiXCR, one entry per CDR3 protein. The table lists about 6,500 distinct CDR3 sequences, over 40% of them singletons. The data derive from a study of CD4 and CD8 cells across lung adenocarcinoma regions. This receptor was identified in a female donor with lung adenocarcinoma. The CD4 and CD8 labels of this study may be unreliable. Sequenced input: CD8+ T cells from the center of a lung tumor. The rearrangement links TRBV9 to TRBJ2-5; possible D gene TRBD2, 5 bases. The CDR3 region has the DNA TGTGCCAGCAACGCGGGCTTCCCGGGAGAGACCCAGTACTTC. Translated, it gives CASNAGFPGETQYF.